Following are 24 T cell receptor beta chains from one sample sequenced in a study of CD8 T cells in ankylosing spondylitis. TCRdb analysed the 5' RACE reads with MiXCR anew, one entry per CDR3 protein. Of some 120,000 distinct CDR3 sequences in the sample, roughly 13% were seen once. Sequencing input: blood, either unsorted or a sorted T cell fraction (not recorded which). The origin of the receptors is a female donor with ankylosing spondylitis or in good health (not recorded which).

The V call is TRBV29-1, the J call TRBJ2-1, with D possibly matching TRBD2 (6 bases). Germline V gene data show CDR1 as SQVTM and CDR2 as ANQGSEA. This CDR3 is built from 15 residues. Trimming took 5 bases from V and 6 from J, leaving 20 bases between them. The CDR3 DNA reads TGCAGCGTTCCGCTAGGAGGGCATCTAGTCAATGAGCAGTTCTTC. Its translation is CSVPLGGHLVNEQFF.

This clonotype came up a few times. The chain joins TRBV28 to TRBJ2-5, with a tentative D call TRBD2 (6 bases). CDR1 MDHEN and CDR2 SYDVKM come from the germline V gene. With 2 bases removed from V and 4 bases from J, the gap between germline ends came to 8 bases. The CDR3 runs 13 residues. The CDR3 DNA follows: TGTGCCAGCAGTTTAGGAGGGAGAGAGACCCAGTACTTC. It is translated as CASSLGGRETQYF.

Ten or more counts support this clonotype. CDR3 sequence reads: CASGLAGPYNEQFF. The CDR3 DNA reads as TGTGCTAGTGGGCTAGCGGGGCCCTACAATGAGCAGTTCTTC. The V gene is TRBV12-5, the J gene TRBJ2-1; 9 bases are a match to TRBD2. Germline values: CDR1 LGHNT, CDR2 FRNRAP. The CDR3 totals 14 residues. With 6 bases clipped from V and 2 bases from J, the junction kept 2 bases outside the gene matches.

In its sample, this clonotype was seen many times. The CDR3 nucleotides are TGTGCCAGCAGTCTTATCACGGTAGACTCCTACAATGAGCAGTTCTTC. Protein product: CASSLITVDSYNEQFF. The V and J genes are TRBV27 and TRBJ2-1; D gene unclear. The CDR3 extends over 16 amino acids. The V gene's germline CDR1 is MNHEY and CDR2 SMNVEV (reference sequence). V lost 5 bases, J lost 0 bases, and 14 bases lay in between.

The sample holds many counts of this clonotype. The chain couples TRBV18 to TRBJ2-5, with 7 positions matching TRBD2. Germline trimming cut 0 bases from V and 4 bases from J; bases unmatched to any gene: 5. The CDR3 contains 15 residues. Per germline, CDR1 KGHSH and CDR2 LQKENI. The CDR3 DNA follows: TGTGCCAGCTCACCACCGTCTAGCGGAGGAGAGACCCAGTACTTC. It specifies CASSPPSSGGETQYF.

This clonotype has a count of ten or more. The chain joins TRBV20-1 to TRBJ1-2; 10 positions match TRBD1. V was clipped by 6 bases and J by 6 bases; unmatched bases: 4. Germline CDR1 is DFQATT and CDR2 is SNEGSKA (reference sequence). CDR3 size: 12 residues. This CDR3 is CSALTGGDGYTF. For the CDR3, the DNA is TGCAGTGCCTTGACAGGGGGCGATGGCTACACCTTC.

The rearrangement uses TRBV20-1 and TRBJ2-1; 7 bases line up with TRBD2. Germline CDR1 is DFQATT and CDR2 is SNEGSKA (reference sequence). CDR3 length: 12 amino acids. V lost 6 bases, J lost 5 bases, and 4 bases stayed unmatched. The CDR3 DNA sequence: TGCAGTGCAGCCGGGGGGAACAATGAGCAGTTCTTC. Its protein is CSAAGGNNEQFF.

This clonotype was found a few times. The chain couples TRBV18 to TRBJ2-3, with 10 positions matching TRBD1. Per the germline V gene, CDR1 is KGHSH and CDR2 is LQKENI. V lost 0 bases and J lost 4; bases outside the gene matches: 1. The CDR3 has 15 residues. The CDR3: CASSPPGQGSDTQYF. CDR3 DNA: TGTGCCAGCTCACCACCGGGACAGGGGTCAGATACGCAGTATTTT.

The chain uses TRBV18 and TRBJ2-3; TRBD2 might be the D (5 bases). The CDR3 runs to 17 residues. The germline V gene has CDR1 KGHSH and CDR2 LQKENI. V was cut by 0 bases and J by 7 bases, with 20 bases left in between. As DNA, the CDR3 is TGTGCCAGCTCACCACCGAGGTCGGGAATAAAGGGAAATACGCAGTATTTT. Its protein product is CASSPPRSGIKGNTQYF.

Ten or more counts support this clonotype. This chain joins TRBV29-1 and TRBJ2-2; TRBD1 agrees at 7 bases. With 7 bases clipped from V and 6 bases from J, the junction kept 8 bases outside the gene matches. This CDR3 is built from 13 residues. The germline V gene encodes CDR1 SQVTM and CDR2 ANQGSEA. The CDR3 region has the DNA TGCAGCGCCCGCAGGGGGTCGGCCGGGGAGCTGTTTTTT. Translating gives CSARRGSAGELFF.

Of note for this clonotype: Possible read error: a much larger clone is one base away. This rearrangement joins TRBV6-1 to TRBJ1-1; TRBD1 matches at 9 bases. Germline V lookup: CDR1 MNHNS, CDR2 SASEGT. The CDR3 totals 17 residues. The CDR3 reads CTSGTGTGKGRNTEAFF. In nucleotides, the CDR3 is TGTACCAGCGGCACCGGGACAGGGAAGGGGCGGAACACTGAAGCTTTCTTT.

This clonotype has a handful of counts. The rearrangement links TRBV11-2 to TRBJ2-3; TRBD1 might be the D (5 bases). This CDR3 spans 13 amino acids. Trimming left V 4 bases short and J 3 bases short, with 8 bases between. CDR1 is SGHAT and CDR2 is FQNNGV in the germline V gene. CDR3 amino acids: CASSSPGTDTQYF. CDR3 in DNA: TGTGCCAGCAGCTCCCCAGGGACAGATACGCAGTATTTT.

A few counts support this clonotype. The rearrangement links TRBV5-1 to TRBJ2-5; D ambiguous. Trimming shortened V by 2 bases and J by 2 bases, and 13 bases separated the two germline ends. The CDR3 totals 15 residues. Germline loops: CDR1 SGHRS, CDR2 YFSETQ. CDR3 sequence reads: CASSLPRPNQETQYF. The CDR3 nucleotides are TGCGCCAGCAGCTTACCGAGGCCGAATCAAGAGACCCAGTACTTC.

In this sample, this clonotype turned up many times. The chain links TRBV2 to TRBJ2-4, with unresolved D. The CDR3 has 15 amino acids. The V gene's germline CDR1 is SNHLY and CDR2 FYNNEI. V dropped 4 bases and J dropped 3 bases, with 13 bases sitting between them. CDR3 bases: TGTGCCAGCAGTGCTTTAGGGATGGGCAAAAACATTCAGTACTTC. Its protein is CASSALGMGKNIQYF.

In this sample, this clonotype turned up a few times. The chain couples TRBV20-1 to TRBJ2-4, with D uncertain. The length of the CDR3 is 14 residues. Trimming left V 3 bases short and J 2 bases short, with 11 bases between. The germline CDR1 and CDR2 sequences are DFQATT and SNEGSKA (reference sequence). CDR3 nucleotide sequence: TGCAGTGCTAGTGTATGGGAAACCAAAAACATTCAGTACTTC. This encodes CSASVWETKNIQYF.

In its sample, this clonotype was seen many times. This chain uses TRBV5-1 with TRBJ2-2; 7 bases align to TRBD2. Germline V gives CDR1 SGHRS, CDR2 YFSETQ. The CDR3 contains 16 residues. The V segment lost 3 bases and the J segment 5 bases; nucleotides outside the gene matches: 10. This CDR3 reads CASSSGLVRWTGELFF. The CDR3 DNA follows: TGCGCCAGCAGCTCAGGACTAGTTAGATGGACCGGGGAGCTGTTTTTT. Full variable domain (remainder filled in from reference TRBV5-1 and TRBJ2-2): KAGVTQTPRYLIKTRGQQVTLSCSPISGHRSVSWYQQTPGQGLQFLFEYFSETQRNKGNFPGRFSGRQFSNSRSEMNVSTLELGDSALYLCASSSGLVRWTGELFFGEGSRLTVL.

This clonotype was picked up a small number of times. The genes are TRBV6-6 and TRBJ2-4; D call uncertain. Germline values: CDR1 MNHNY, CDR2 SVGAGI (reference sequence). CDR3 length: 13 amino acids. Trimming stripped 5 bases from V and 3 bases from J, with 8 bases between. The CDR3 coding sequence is TGTGCCAGCAGTGGTCGGAGCAAAAACATTCAGTACTTC. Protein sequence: CASSGRSKNIQYF.

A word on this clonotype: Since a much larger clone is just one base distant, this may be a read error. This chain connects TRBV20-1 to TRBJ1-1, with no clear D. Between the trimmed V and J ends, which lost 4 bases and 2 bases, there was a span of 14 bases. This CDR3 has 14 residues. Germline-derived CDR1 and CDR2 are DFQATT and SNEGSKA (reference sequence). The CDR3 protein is CSATLFTVNTEAFF. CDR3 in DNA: TGCAGTGCTACTCTCTTTACAGTTAACACTGAAGCTTTCTTT.

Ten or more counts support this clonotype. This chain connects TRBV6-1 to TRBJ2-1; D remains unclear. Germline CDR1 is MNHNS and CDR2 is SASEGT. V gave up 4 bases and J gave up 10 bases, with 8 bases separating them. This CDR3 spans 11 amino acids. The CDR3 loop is CASSARAEQFF. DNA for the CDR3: TGTGCCAGCAGTGCACGGGCCGAGCAGTTCTTC.

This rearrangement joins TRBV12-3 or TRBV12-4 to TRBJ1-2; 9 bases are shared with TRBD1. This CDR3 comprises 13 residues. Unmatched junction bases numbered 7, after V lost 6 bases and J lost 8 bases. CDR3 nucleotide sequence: TGTGCCAGCAGCCATGACAGGGGGGCAGGCTACACCTTC. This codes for CASSHDRGAGYTF.

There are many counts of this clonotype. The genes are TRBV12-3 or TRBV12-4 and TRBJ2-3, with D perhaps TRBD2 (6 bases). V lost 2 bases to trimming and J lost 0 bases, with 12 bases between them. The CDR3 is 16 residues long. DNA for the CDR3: TGTGCCAGCAGTTTAAGTGGGGGGAGAAGCACAGATACGCAGTATTTT. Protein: CASSLSGGRSTDTQYF.

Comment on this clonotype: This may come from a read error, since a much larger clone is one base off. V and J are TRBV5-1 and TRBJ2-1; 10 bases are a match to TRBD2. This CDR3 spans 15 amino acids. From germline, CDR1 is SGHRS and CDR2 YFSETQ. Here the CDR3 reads CASRPTSGKMYELFF. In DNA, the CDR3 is TGCGCCAGCAGGCCAACTAGCGGGAAAATGTATGAGCTGTTCTTC.

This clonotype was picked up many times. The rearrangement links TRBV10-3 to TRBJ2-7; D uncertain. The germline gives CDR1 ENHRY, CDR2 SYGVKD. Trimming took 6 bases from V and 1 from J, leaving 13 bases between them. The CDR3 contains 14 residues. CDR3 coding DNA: TGTGCCATCAGATGGACCATGGGGTCCTACGAGCAGTACTTC. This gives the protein CAIRWTMGSYEQYF.

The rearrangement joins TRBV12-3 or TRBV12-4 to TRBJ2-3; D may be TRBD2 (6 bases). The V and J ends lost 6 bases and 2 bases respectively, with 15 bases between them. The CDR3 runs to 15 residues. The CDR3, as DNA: TGTGCCAGCAGGGTTAGCGGCGCTACCACAGATACGCAGTATTTT. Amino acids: CASRVSGATTDTQYF.